This TCR beta chain was recorded in a study of blood T cell repertoires in COVID-19. Study overall: Nucleic acid was either cDNA or gDNA, and it came from T cells, B-cell-depleted T cells, or PBMCs.

CDR1 and CDR2 from the germline V gene are LNHDA and SQIVND (reference sequence). The CDR3 extends over 14 amino acids. Trimming removed 2 bases at V and 3 bases at J, with 7 bases between. Participants were aged 18 to 89 years, lived in 24 US areas, and enrolled virtually. Membership in each cohort depended on participant-reported clinical history. Per the original methods: How many nucleated cells were present was estimated from reference gene primer amplification. Assay: immunoSEQ multiplex PCR; the TCRdb copy retains only in-frame clones and omits some. The V and J calls and clone size were taken over from that table, and D and trimming were inferred from the DNA. The data hold about 210,000 clones, with approximately 80% observed a single time.

The chain uses TRBV19 and TRBJ1-4; D is perhaps TRBD1 (5 bases). The sequence came from a woman aged 45 to 65 with acute COVID-19. Sequencing was done on a sample of PBMCs or T cells enriched from blood (not recorded which). The CDR3 loop reads CASSIRTPNEKLFF. The CDR3 coding sequence is TGTGCCAGTAGTATAAGGACACCTAATGAAAAACTGTTTTTT.